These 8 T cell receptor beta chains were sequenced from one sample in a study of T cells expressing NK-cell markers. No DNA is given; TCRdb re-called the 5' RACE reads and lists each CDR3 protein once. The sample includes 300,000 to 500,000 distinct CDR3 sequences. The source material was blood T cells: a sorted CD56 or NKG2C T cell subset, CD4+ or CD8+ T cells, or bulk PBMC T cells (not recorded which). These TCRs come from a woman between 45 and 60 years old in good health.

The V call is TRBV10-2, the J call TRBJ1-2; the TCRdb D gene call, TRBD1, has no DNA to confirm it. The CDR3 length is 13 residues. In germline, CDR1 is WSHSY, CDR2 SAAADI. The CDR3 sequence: CASSFRTGEGYTF.

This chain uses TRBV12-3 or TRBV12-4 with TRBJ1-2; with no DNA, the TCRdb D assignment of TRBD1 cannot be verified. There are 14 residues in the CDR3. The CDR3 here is CASSAQGHRYGYTF.

CDR3 sequence: CASSRQGRETQYF. The gene calls are TRBV5-1 and TRBJ2-5; TCRdb selects TRBD1, and the lack of DNA leaves this call unchecked. There are 13 residues in the CDR3. Germline CDR1 SGHRS, CDR2 YFSETQ.

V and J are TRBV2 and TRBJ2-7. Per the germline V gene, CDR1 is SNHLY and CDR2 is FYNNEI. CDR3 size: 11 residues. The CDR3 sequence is CASSEYSEQYF.

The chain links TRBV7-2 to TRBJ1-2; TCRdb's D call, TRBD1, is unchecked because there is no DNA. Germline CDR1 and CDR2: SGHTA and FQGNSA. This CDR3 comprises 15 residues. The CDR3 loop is CASSLALQGEDGYTF. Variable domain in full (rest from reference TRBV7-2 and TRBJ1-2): GAGVSQSPSNKVTEKGKDVELRCDPISGHTALYWYRQSLGQGLEFLIYFQGNSAPDKSGLPSDRFSAERTGGSVSTLTIQRTQQEDSAVYLCASSLALQGEDGYTFGSGTRLTVV.

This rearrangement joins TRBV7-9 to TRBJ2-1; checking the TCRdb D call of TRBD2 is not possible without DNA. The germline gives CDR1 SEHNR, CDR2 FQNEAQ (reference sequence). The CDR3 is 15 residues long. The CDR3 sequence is CASSPGLASRNEQFF.

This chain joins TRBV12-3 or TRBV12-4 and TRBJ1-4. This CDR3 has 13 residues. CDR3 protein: CASSLAKDEKLFF.

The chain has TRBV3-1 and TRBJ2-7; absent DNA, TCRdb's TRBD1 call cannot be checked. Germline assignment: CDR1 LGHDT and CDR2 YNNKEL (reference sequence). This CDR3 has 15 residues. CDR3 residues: CASSQDLTPLGEQYF.